This T cell receptor beta chain was sequenced in a study of blood T cell repertoires in COVID-19. Germline V gene lookup returns CDR1 MNHEY and CDR2 SVGAGI. The CDR3 consists of 15 residues. The V end lost 7 bases, the J end lost 7 bases, and 17 bases lay between the germline ends. Using immunoSEQ multiplex PCR, the repertoire was profiled, and TCRdb retains in-frame clones only, with some absent. The sample contains some 150,000 clones, roughly 80% of which appear only once. The V gene is TRBV6-5, the J gene TRBJ1-6, with D maybe TRBD1 (5 bases). Sequencing was carried out using peripheral blood. This TCR was recovered from a man in his fifties or sixties with acute or convalescent COVID-19. CDR3 DNA sequence: TGTGCCAGCAAGCTAGACCTTAACAGGAATTCACCCCTCCACTTT. This sequence encodes CASKLDLNRNSPLHF.